This T cell receptor (beta chain) appears in the sequencing data of a study of Ad26.COV2.S vaccination and SARS-CoV-2 variants. Of note for this clone: A read error may produce the germline difference seen at one junction end.

Treatment specified: some 19 received Ad26.COV2.S at low or high dose, single or two shots; several received placebo; per-sample allocation not given. At day 63 after the first vaccine or placebo injection, samples were drawn. Spike of the Wuhan-strain SARS-CoV-2 was expressed by an Ad26 vector, which formed the vaccine. The protocol was immunoSEQ multiplex PCR, while the TCRdb copy is restricted to in-frame clones and leaves out a portion. The sample carries 300,000 to 400,000 clones, approximately 90% recorded once. Looked up from germline, CDR1 is KGHSH and CDR2 is LQKENI. The CDR3 contains 15 residues.

This chain links TRBV18 with TRBJ1-1, with 9 bases fitting TRBD1. The sequencing here drew on peripheral blood, taken in a trial of Ad26.COV2.S vaccine versus placebo. The receptor was derived from a person between 18 and 65 years old who received the Ad26.COV2.S COVID-19 vaccine or a placebo. CDR3 sequence reads: CASSAGTGRGTETFF. The CDR3 nucleotides read TGTGCCAGCTCAGCTGGGACAGGGAGGGGCACTGAAACTTTCTTT.